The rows below give T cell receptor beta chains drawn from one sample of a study of blood T cells in healthy people across ages. Each CDR3 protein gets one entry after TCRdb re-called the 5' RACE reads with MiXCR. This sample carries hundreds of thousands of distinct CDR3 sequences, 49% of them seen once, and the ten largest clones take about a third. The specimen was blood. Every receptor here comes from a woman in her fifties or sixties in good health. Each CDR3 is given with its conserved first and last residue. D genes are given only for firm matches. A row's size may be missing; if present it is once, few, many or a size class.

abundance: few; d_gene: TRBD2; j_gene: TRBJ2-5; v_gene: TRBV5-6; CDR3aa: CASSWREDNQETQYF; CDR3nt: TGTGCCAGCAGCTGGCGGGAGGACAACCAAGAGACCCAGTACTTC
abundance: .; d_gene: TRBD2; j_gene: TRBJ2-1; v_gene: TRBV2; CDR3aa: CASSESFALAGVSQFF; CDR3nt: TGTGCCAGCAGTGAAAGCTTCGCACTAGCGGGAGTTTCACAGTTCTTC
abundance: .; d_gene: .; j_gene: TRBJ2-7; v_gene: TRBV28; CDR3aa: CASSLQGFAYNEQYF; CDR3nt: TGTGCCAGCAGTTTACAGGGTTTCGCCTACAATGAGCAGTACTTC
abundance: few; d_gene: .; j_gene: TRBJ2-5; v_gene: TRBV20-1; CDR3aa: CSARVQLGKETQYF; CDR3nt: TGCAGTGCTAGAGTCCAGCTGGGTAAAGAGACCCAGTACTTC
abundance: many; d_gene: .; j_gene: TRBJ2-7; v_gene: TRBV7-2; CDR3aa: CASSPRRLPSSYEQYF; CDR3nt: TGTGCCAGCAGCCCAAGGCGTCTGCCGAGCTCCTACGAGCAGTACTTC
abundance: .; d_gene: TRBD2; j_gene: TRBJ2-5; v_gene: TRBV2; CDR3aa: CASRGLGGSETQYF; CDR3nt: TGTGCCAGCAGGGGCCTGGGAGGGTCAGAGACCCAGTACTTC
abundance: once; d_gene: .; j_gene: TRBJ1-1; v_gene: TRBV3-1; CDR3aa: CASSGVNSPNTEAFF; CDR3nt: TGTGCCAGCAGCGGGGTCAACAGCCCGAACACTGAAGCTTTCTTT
abundance: many; d_gene: .; j_gene: TRBJ2-3; v_gene: TRBV4-3; CDR3aa: CASSQAGDTDTQYF; CDR3nt: TGCGCCAGCAGCCAAGCTGGGGACACAGATACGCAGTATTTT
abundance: once; d_gene: TRBD1; j_gene: TRBJ2-7; v_gene: TRBV6-5; CDR3aa: CASSYSTDRDCEQYF; CDR3nt: TGTGCCAGCAGTTACTCAACGGACAGGGATTGCGAGCAGTACTTC
abundance: .; d_gene: .; j_gene: TRBJ2-1; v_gene: TRBV6-6; CDR3aa: CAGDPTGEDNEQFF; CDR3nt: TGTGCCGGCGATCCCACCGGGGAAGACAATGAGCAGTTCTTC
abundance: many; d_gene: .; j_gene: TRBJ2-5; v_gene: TRBV12-3/TRBV12-4; CDR3aa: CASSKTGSRTRGFETQYF; CDR3nt: TGTGCCAGCAGTAAGACAGGGTCCAGGACTAGAGGTTTTGAGACCCAGTACTTC
abundance: .; d_gene: .; j_gene: TRBJ2-5; v_gene: TRBV28; CDR3aa: CASSLPQGRGQGYF; CDR3nt: TGTGCCAGCAGTTTACCCCAAGGGCGGGGACAAGGGTACTTC
abundance: .; d_gene: .; j_gene: TRBJ2-1; v_gene: TRBV14; CDR3aa: CASSPIRTGHTYNEQFF; CDR3nt: TGTGCCAGCTCCCCAATTAGGACGGGACACACCTACAATGAGCAGTTCTTC
abundance: .; d_gene: .; j_gene: TRBJ1-6; v_gene: TRBV10-3; CDR3aa: CAISETGLNSPLHF; CDR3nt: TGTGCCATCAGTGAGACAGGGTTGAATTCACCCCTCCACTTT
abundance: .; d_gene: .; j_gene: TRBJ2-3; v_gene: TRBV10-2; CDR3aa: CAITDRNTDTQYF; CDR3nt: TGCGCCATCACGGACAGAAACACAGATACACAGTATTTT
abundance: .; d_gene: .; j_gene: TRBJ2-2; v_gene: TRBV29-1; CDR3aa: CSAGAGISGELFF; CDR3nt: TGCAGCGCCGGGGCTGGAATTTCCGGGGAGCTGTTTTTT
abundance: .; d_gene: .; j_gene: TRBJ2-1; v_gene: TRBV12-3/TRBV12-4; CDR3aa: CASSAWDGGRYEQFF; CDR3nt: TGTGCCAGCAGTGCATGGGACGGAGGTCGGTACGAGCAGTTCTTC
abundance: .; d_gene: .; j_gene: TRBJ2-5; v_gene: TRBV4-3; CDR3aa: CASSPKTEGEQYF; CDR3nt: TGCGCCAGCAGCCCCAAAACCGAAGGGGAGCAGTACTTC
abundance: .; d_gene: .; j_gene: TRBJ2-7; v_gene: TRBV28; CDR3aa: CASQAGDLDLYEQYF; CDR3nt: TGTGCCAGCCAGGCTGGAGACCTCGACCTCTACGAGCAGTACTTC